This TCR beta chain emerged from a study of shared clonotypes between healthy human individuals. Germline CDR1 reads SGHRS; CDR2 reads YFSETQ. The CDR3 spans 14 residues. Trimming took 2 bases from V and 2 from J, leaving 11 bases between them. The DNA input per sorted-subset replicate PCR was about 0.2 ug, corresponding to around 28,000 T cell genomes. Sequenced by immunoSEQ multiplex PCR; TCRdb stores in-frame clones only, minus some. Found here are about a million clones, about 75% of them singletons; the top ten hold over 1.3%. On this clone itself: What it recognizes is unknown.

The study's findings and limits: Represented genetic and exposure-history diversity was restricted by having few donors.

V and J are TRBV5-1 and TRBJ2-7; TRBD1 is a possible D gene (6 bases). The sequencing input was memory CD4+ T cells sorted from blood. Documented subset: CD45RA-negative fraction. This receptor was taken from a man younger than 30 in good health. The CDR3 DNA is TGCGCCAGCAGCTTACAGGGCCTACCCTACGAGCAGTACTTC. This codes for CASSLQGLPYEQYF.